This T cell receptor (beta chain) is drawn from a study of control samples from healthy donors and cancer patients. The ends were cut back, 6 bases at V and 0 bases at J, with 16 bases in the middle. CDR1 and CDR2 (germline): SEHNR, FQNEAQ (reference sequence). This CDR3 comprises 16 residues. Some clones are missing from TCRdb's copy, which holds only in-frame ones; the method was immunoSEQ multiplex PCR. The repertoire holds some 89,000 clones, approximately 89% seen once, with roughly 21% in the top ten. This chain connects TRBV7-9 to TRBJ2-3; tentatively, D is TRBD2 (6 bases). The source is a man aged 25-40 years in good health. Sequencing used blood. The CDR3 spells CASRRFLGGSTDTQYF. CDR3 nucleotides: TGTGCCAGCAGGAGGTTCTTGGGGGGTAGCACAGATACGCAGTATTTT.